One and the same sample provided the 19 T cell receptor beta chains below, sequenced in a study of T cells in Graves' hyperthyroidism and ophthalmopathy. Amplified TCR beta CDR3 regions came from RNA transcripts. Researchers ran a first-round RT-PCR on the TCR CDR3 using the HTBI primer set. TCRdb used MiXCR to reprocess the multiplex PCR reads, holding one entry per CDR3 protein. Of about 300,000 distinct CDR3 sequences listed, 12% to 15% are singletons. The sequencing input was blood. These receptors were taken from a woman aged 40 to 49 with Graves' hyperthyroidism.

At least ten counts were recorded for this clonotype. The V gene is TRBV7-9, the J gene TRBJ1-1, with D perhaps TRBD1 (6 bases). The V and J ends lost 5 bases and 1 base respectively, with 14 bases between them. Germline V gene lookup returns CDR1 SEHNR and CDR2 FQNEAQ (reference sequence). The CDR3 runs 15 residues. The CDR3 reads CASSPLWTANTEAFF. DNA for the CDR3: TGTGCCAGCAGCCCTCTATGGACAGCGAACACTGAAGCTTTCTTT.

This clonotype was found many times. The V gene is TRBV11-2, the J gene TRBJ2-1, with 8 bases fitting TRBD2. Per the germline V gene, CDR1 is SGHAT and CDR2 is FQNNGV. V trimming: 2 bases; J trimming: 3 bases; junction bases outside the gene matches: 6. CDR3 length: 16 amino acids. Here the CDR3 reads CASSLSAGANYNEQFF. CDR3 DNA: TGTGCCAGCAGCTTATCAGCGGGAGCAAACTACAATGAGCAGTTCTTC.

This clonotype was counted a few times. The chain couples TRBV5-1 to TRBJ2-2; TRBD1 agrees at 9 bases. V dropped 4 bases and J dropped 7; count of bases not matched to a gene: 5. The CDR3 is 14 amino acids. CDR1 SGHRS and CDR2 YFSETQ come from the germline V gene. Here the CDR3 reads CASSRGQGNGELFF. CDR3 nucleotides: TGCGCCAGCAGCAGAGGACAGGGGAACGGGGAGCTGTTTTTT.

In its sample, this clonotype was seen many times. The chain links TRBV3-1 to TRBJ1-6; 8 nucleotides align to TRBD1. CDR1 LGHDT and CDR2 YNNKEL come from the germline V gene (reference sequence). The ends lost 5 bases at V and 6 bases at J; junction bases unmatched: 9. The CDR3 is 16 residues long. DNA of the CDR3: TGTGCCAGCAGCAAAACGGACAGGGAACCTAATTCACCCCTCCACTTT. Amino acids: CASSKTDREPNSPLHF.

This clonotype has just a few counts. The rearrangement joins TRBV20-1 to TRBJ1-6; 11 bases match TRBD1. Germline CDR1 DFQATT, CDR2 SNEGSKA (reference sequence). This CDR3 has 19 amino acids. J was trimmed by 6 bases and V by 3 bases; bases with no gene match: 16. Here the CDR3 DNA reads TGCAGTGCTAGTCCCGCCGGGACAGGGGGTTCGATGAGTAATTCACCCCTCCACTTT. This codes for CSASPAGTGGSMSNSPLHF.

The chain carries TRBV6-5 and TRBJ1-3; D is unresolved. The V gene lost 0 bases and the J gene lost 4 bases, with 13 bases spanning the gap. CDR3 length equals 16 residues. CDR1 is MNHEY, CDR2 SVGAGI, per germline. Here the CDR3 reads CASSYSSPFSGNTIYF. CDR3 in DNA: TGTGCCAGCAGTTACTCGTCACCATTCTCGGGAAACACCATATATTTT.

This clonotype was detected ten times or more. The chain's CDR3 is CASSLGGRGEQYF. CDR3 bases: TGTGCCAGCAGTTTAGGGGGCCGAGGCGAGCAGTACTTC. This chain connects TRBV27 to TRBJ2-7; D is perhaps TRBD1 (6 bases). There are 13 residues in the CDR3. V lost 2 bases and J lost 6, with 11 bases in between. The germline gives CDR1 MNHEY, CDR2 SMNVEV (reference sequence).

This clonotype was seen many times. The chain carries TRBV11-3 and TRBJ2-5; D tentatively reads TRBD1 or TRBD2 (5 bases each). Between the trimmed V and J ends, which lost 2 bases and 5 bases, there was a span of 12 bases. From germline, CDR1 is SGHNT and CDR2 YENEEA. The CDR3 consists of 14 residues. In nucleotides, the CDR3 is TGTGCCAGCAGCTTAAATGGGGGTTGGGAGACCCAGTACTTC. It codes for CASSLNGGWETQYF.

The sample holds many counts of this clonotype. V gene TRBV20-1 combines with J gene TRBJ1-5; the match to TRBD1 covers 8 bases. CDR1 is DFQATT, CDR2 SNEGSKA, per germline (reference sequence). V dropped 4 bases and J dropped 5; count of bases not matched to a gene: 7. CDR3 length equals 14 residues. The CDR3 reads CSANRQGSDQPQHF. The DNA for the CDR3 is TGCAGTGCTAACCGACAGGGGTCCGATCAGCCCCAGCATTTT.

This clonotype was detected many times. The CDR3 sequence: CASSEARVTSGKYNEQFF. The CDR3 coding sequence is TGTGCCAGCAGTGAAGCCCGTGTGACTAGCGGCAAATACAATGAGCAGTTCTTC. This sequence joins TRBV2 and TRBJ2-1; 9 bases map to TRBD2. This CDR3 spans 18 amino acids. Germline CDR1 reads SNHLY; CDR2 reads FYNNEI. Losses at the gene ends were 0 bases for V and 4 bases for J; bases not matched to a gene: 10.

This clonotype was detected many times. A junction boundary mismatches the germline segment, possibly from a read error. V usage is TRBV5-1 and J usage is TRBJ2-5; D is perhaps TRBD2 (5 bases). The CDR3 sequence is 14 residues long. The germline gives CDR1 SGHRS, CDR2 YFSETQ. CDR3 coding DNA: TGTGCCAGCAGCCAAGGGCTAGCTGGTGAGACCCAGTACTTC. Translating it yields CASSQGLAGETQYF. Looking up the rest from reference TRBV5-1 and TRBJ2-5 gives the full variable domain: KAGVTQTPRYLIKTRGQQVTLSCSPISGHRSVSWYQQTPGQGLQFLFEYFSETQRNKGNFPGRFSGRQFSNSRSEMNVSTLELGDSALYLCASSQGLAGETQYFGPGTRLLVL.

The table lists this clonotype with many counts. V gene TRBV13 combines with J gene TRBJ2-1; 9 bases are shared with TRBD1. This CDR3 has 15 amino acids. Trimming removed 5 bases from V and 9 bases from J; junction bases left unmatched: 11. The germline gives CDR1 PRHDT, CDR2 FYEKMQ (reference sequence). CDR3 DNA sequence: TGTGCCAGCAGCCCCCCATCGACAGGGGGGGCTGAGCAGTTCTTC. It codes for CASSPPSTGGAEQFF.

This clonotype was picked up many times. The chain uses TRBV19 and TRBJ1-5; TRBD1 matches 9 bases. The V gene's germline CDR1 is LNHDA and CDR2 SQIVND (reference sequence). The CDR3 covers 20 residues. After removal of 4 bases from V and 0 bases from J, the junction contained 16 bases not matched to a gene. The CDR3 DNA reads as TGTGCCAGTAGTACCGTCTCGGGACAGGGATTTTTTTATAGCAATCAGCCCCAGCATTTT. Translated: CASSTVSGQGFFYSNQPQHF.

This clonotype has ten or more counts. The genes are TRBV30 and TRBJ1-2; 7 nucleotides agree with TRBD1. The CDR3 is made up of 15 amino acids. CDR1 is GTSNPN, CDR2 SVGIG, per germline (reference sequence). Germline trimming cut 2 bases from V and 5 bases from J; bases unmatched to any gene: 11. Here the CDR3 reads CAWSPQGYNRYGYTF. The CDR3 nucleotides read TGTGCCTGGAGTCCACAGGGGTACAATCGATATGGCTACACCTTC.

This clonotype was detected a few times. The rearrangement uses TRBV15 and TRBJ2-1; D not certain. The germline V and J ends were trimmed by 3 bases and 9 bases, with 12 bases remaining between them. The CDR3 contains 13 residues. Germline CDR1 and CDR2: LNHNV and YYDKDF (reference sequence). DNA for the CDR3: TGTGCCACCAGCAGTTGGACCAAGCCTGAGCAGTTCTTC. It encodes CATSSWTKPEQFF. Combining the CDR3 with reference TRBV15 and TRBJ2-1 gives the whole variable domain DAMVIQNPRYQVTQFGKPVTLSCSQTLNHNVMYWYQQKSSQAPKLLFHYYDKDFNNEADTPDNFQSRRPNTSFCFLDIRSPGLGDTAMYLCATSSWTKPEQFFGPGTRLTVL.

The rearrangement links TRBV2 to TRBJ2-1; 8 bases match TRBD2. Germline-derived CDR1 and CDR2 are SNHLY and FYNNEI. With V trimmed by 4 bases and J by 2 bases, 7 bases remained unmatched. The CDR3 is 16 amino acids. The CDR3 bases are TGTGCCAGCAGTGGGGGACTAGTTCAAACCTACAATGAGCAGTTCTTC. This translates into CASSGGLVQTYNEQFF.

This clonotype came up many times. The chain combines TRBV12-3 or TRBV12-4 with TRBJ2-3; 9 nucleotides match TRBD1. There are 17 residues in the CDR3. The V segment lost 5 bases and the J segment 3 bases; nucleotides outside the gene matches: 12. CDR3 DNA: TGTGCCAGCAGTCTTTTAGGGACAGGGTGGGCGACAGATACGCAGTATTTT. Protein product: CASSLLGTGWATDTQYF.

This clonotype has at least ten counts. This chain connects TRBV7-9 to TRBJ2-5; D is perhaps TRBD2 (5 bases). Germline loops: CDR1 SEHNR, CDR2 FQNEAQ (reference sequence). The CDR3 spans 14 residues. Trimming removed 3 bases at V and 2 bases at J, with 10 bases between. CDR3 nucleotide sequence: TGTGCCAGCAGCTTCGGGGTTCAACAAGAGACCCAGTACTTC. It translates to CASSFGVQQETQYF. The full variable domain, rest sourced from reference TRBV7-9 and TRBJ2-5, is DTGVSQNPRHKITKRGQNVTFRCDPISEHNRLYWYRQTLGQGPEFLTYFQNEAQLEKSRLLSDRFSAERPKGSFSTLEIQRTEQGDSAMYLCASSFGVQQETQYFGPGTRLLVL.

Ten or more counts support this clonotype. The CDR3 protein is CASSLYRDPQETQYF. CDR3 DNA sequence: TGTGCCAGCAGCCTCTACCGGGACCCCCAAGAGACCCAGTACTTC. This chain connects TRBV3-1 to TRBJ2-5; tentatively, D is TRBD1 or TRBD2 (5 bases each). The V and J ends lost 4 bases and 1 base respectively, with 13 bases between them. Germline V gene data show CDR1 as LGHDT and CDR2 as YNNKEL (reference sequence). The CDR3 has 15 amino acids.